This T cell receptor (beta chain) was recovered during a study of blood T cells in healthy people across ages. From germline, CDR1 is DFQATT and CDR2 SNEGSKA (reference sequence). The V and J ends lost 5 bases and 0 bases, in that order; junction bases with no gene match: 2. The CDR3 has 13 amino acids. A remark on this clonotype: Its antigen remains unidentified.

Investigators took roughly 9.5 milliliters of peripheral blood from every donor. Findings of the study overall: Estimated diversity across one million T cells was deemed an underestimate. Since the PBMCs were unsorted, naive and antigen-experienced cells could not be conclusively compared. More naive CD4+ cells and higher diversity marked long-lived donors relative to aged donors.

The authors ran a second PCR of roughly 6 to 12 cycles using a sample-barcoded 5' primer and a J-beta primer mix. TCRdb re-called the 5' RACE reads through MiXCR, storing one row per CDR3 protein. This table has about 640,000 distinct CDR3 sequences, about 54% appearing once. The sequence came from a man in his 60s in good health. V is TRBV20-1 and J is TRBJ2-5; 8 positions match TRBD2. Material for sequencing was blood. This chain's CDR3 is CSAAGRDQETQYF. The CDR3, as DNA: TGCAGTGCTGCCGGGAGGGACCAAGAGACCCAGTACTTC.